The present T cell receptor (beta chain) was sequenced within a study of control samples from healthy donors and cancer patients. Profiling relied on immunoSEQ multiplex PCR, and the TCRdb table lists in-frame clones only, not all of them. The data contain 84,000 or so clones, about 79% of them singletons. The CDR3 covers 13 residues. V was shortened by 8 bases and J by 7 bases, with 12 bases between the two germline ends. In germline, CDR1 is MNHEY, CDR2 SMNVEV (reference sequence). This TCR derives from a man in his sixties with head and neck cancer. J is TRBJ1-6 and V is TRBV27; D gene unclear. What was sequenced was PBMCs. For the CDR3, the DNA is TGTGCCAGCGCCGAAAGGAGGAATTCACCCCTCCACTTT. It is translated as CASAERRNSPLHF.